The entry that follows covers one T cell receptor (beta chain) sequence. Its antigen is undetermined. Investigators made cDNA in eight separate reactions per sample. TCRdb re-called the 5' RACE reads and gives one entry per CDR3 protein, without DNA. The sample has around 370,000 distinct CDR3 sequences, and its top ten clones hold 2% to 3%. Someone took a 2.5 ml blood sample from each of the donors. From whole blood, total RNA was isolated without any sorting of T cells. This specimen comes from a study of monozygotic twins with inflammatory bowel disease. Study observations and caveats: There was no way to distinguish the different T cell subtypes.

Germline V gene lookup returns CDR1 SGHTS and CDR2 YDEGEE. The CDR3 contains 14 residues. This TCR derives from a human donor with ulcerative colitis or Crohn's disease, or a healthy co-twin of an affected twin (not recorded which). The chain joins TRBV5-8 to TRBJ1-4. Specimen: blood. CDR3 sequence reads: CASRLSRPNEKLFF.